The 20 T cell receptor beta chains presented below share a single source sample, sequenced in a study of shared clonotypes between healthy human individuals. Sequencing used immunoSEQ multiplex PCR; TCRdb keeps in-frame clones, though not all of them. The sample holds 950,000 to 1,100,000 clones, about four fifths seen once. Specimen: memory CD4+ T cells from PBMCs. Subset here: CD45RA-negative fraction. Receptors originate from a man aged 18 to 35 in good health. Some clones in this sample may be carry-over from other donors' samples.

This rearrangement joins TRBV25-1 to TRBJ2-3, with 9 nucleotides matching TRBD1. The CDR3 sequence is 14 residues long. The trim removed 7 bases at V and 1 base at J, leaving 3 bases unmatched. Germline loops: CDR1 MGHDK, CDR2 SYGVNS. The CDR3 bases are TGTGCCAGCACCTGGACAGGGGGCACAGATACGCAGTATTTT. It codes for CASTWTGGTDTQYF.

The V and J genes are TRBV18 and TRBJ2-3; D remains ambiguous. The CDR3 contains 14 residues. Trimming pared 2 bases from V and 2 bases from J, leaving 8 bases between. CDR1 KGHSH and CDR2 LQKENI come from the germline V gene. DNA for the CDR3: TGTGCCAGCTCACCAATTCCTTACACAGATACGCAGTATTTT. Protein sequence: CASSPIPYTDTQYF.

This chain's CDR3 is CASSQDLAGWTKETQYF. The CDR3 DNA is TGCGCCAGCAGCCAAGATCTAGCGGGATGGACTAAAGAGACCCAGTACTTC. The chain carries TRBV4-3 and TRBJ2-5; TRBD2 matches at 9 bases. V lost 0 bases and J lost 3; bases outside the gene matches: 8. Germline V gives CDR1 LGHNA, CDR2 YSLEER. The CDR3 covers 17 residues.

The CDR3, as DNA: TGTGCCAGCAGCTTCGGGTCCTATGGCTACACCTTC. Its translation is CASSFGSYGYTF. The rearrangement joins TRBV7-9 to TRBJ1-2; D uncertain. This CDR3 spans 12 amino acids. Trimming stripped 3 bases from V and 4 bases from J, with 6 bases between. Germline CDR1 and CDR2: SEHNR and FQNEAQ (reference sequence).

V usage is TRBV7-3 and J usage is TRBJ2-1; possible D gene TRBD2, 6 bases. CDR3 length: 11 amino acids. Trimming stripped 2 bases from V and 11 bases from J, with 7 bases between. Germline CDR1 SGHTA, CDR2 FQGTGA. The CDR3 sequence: CASSLAGQQFF. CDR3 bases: TGTGCCAGCAGCTTAGCGGGGCAGCAGTTCTTC.

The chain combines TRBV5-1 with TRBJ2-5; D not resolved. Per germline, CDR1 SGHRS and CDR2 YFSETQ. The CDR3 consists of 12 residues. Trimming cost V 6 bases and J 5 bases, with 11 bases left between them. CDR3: CASKSAWETQYF. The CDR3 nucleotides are TGCGCCAGCAAATCCGCGTGGGAGACCCAGTACTTC.

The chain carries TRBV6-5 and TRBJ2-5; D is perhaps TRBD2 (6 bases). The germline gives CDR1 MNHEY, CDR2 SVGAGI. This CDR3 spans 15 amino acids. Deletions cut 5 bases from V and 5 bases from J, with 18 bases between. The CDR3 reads CASSPRRRAGETQYF. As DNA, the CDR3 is TGTGCCAGCAGTCCGCGCCGGAGGGCTGGGGAGACCCAGTACTTC.

CDR3 region: CASRGETGANVLTF. The CDR3 DNA sequence: TGCGCCAGCCGGGGGGAAACTGGGGCCAACGTCCTGACTTTC. The chain combines TRBV5-1 with TRBJ2-6, with TRBD2 identical over 7 bases. The CDR3 spans 14 residues. The V segment lost 7 bases and the J segment 2 bases; nucleotides outside the gene matches: 3. Germline V gene sequence: CDR1 SGHRS, CDR2 YFSETQ.

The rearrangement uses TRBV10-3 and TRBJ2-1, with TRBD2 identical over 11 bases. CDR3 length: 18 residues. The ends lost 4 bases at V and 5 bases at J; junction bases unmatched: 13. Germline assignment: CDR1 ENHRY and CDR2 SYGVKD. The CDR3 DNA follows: TGTGCCATCAGTGTTTCCTATAGCGGGAGGGCCACCCACAATGAGCAGTTCTTC. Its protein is CAISVSYSGRATHNEQFF.

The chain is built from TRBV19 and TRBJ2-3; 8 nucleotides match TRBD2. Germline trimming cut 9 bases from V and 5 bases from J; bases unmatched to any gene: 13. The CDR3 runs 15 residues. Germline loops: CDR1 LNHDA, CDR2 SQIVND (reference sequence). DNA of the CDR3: TGTGCCAGCACCCCCGGGAGCGGGAGTTTAGATACGCAGTATTTT. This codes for CASTPGSGSLDTQYF.

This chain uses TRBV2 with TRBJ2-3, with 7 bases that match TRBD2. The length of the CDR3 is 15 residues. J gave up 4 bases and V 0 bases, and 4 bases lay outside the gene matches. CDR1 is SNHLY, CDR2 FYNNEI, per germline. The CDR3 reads CASSEAGGPADTQYF. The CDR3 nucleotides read TGTGCCAGCAGTGAAGCGGGAGGGCCGGCAGATACGCAGTATTTT.

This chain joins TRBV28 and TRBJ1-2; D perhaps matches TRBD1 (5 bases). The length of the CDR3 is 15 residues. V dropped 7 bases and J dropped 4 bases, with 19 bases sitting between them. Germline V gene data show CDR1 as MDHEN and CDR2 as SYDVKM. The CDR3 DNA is TGTGCCAGCAATTTGGGGCCCTCGGGTACCTATGGCTACACCTTC. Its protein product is CASNLGPSGTYGYTF.

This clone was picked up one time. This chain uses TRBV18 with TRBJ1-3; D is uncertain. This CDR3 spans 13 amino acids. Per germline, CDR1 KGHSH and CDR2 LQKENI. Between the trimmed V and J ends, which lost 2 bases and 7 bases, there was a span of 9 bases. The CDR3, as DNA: TGTGCCAGCTCACCAGACCCTCGGAACACCATATATTTT. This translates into CASSPDPRNTIYF.

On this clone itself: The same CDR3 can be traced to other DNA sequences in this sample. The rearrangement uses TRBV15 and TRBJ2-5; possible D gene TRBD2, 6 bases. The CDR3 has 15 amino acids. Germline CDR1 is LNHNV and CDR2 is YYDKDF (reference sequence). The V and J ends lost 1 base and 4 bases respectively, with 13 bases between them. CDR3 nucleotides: TGTGCCACCAGCAGAGGAGGACTAAGGGGAGAGACCCAGTACTTC. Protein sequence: CATSRGGLRGETQYF.

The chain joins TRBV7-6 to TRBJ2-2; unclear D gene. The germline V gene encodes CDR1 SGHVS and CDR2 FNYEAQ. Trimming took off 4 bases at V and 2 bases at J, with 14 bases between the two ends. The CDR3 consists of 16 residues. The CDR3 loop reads CASSSRLSTNTGELFF. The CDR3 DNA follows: TGTGCCAGCAGCTCCCGACTGTCTACAAACACCGGGGAGCTGTTTTTT. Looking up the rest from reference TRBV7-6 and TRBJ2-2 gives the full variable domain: GAGVSQSPRYKVTKRGQDVALRCDPISGHVSLYWYRQALGQGPEFLTYFNYEAQQDKSGLPNDRFSAERPEGSISTLTIQRTEQRDSAMYRCASSSRLSTNTGELFFGEGSRLTVL.

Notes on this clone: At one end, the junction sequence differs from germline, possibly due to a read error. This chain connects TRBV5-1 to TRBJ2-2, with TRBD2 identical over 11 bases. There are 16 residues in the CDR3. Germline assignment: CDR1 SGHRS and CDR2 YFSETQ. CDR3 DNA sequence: TGCGCCAGCAGATTGGGGACTAGCGGGAACACCGGGGAGCTGTTTTTT. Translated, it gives CASRLGTSGNTGELFF. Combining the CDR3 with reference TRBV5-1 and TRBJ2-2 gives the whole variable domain KAGVTQTPRYLIKTRGQQVTLSCSPISGHRSVSWYQQTPGQGLQFLFEYFSETQRNKGNFPGRFSGRQFSNSRSEMNVSTLELGDSALYLCASRLGTSGNTGELFFGEGSRLTVL.

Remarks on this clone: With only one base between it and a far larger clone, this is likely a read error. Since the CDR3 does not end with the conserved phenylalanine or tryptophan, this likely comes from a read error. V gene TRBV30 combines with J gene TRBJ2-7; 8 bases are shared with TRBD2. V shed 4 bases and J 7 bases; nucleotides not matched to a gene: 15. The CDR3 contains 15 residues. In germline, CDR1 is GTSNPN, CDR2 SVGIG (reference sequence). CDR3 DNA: TGTGCCTGGACCCCCGGGACTAGGCCCGGTTCGGAGCAGTACTCC. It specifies CAWTPGTRPGSEQYS.

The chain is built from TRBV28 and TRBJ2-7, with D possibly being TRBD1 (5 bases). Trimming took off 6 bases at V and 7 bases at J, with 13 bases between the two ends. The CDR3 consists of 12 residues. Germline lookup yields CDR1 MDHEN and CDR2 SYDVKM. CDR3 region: CASRPQGWEQYF. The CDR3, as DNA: TGTGCCAGCAGGCCCCAGGGCTGGGAGCAGTACTTC.

CDR3 sequence reads: CATTGGNTEAFF. CDR3 coding DNA: TGTGCCACCACTGGGGGGAACACTGAAGCTTTCTTT. This chain connects TRBV18 to TRBJ1-1, with D possibly matching TRBD1 (5 bases). V was cut by 10 bases and J by 1 base, with 10 bases left in between. Germline CDR1 is KGHSH and CDR2 is LQKENI. This CDR3 has 12 amino acids.

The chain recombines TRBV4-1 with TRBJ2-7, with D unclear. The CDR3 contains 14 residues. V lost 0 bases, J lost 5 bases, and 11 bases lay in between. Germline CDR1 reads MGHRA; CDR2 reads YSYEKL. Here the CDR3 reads CASSQEARSNEQYF. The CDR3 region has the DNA TGCGCCAGCAGCCAAGAGGCGAGGAGCAACGAGCAGTACTTC.